A single sample gave rise to the 24 T cell receptor beta chains below, sequenced in a study of vaccination and CD4 T cells after COVID-19. Treatment denoted: roughly 10-day PBMC culture with coronavirus spike peptide pools or control peptides (ViraFEST assay). No antigen has been identified for these receptors. Sequence data for DNA of cultured CD4+ T cells were generated by the Oncomine TCR Beta short-read assay. Using its own MiXCR run on the PCR reads, TCRdb lists one record per CDR3 protein. There are about 13,000 distinct CDR3 sequences in the sample; roughly two fifths occur only once, and 7% to 9.5% lies in the top ten. Sequenced material: CD4+ T cells from blood, cultured in vitro, taken after SARS-CoV-2 vaccination. The receptors here all came from a human donor who had recovered from COVID-19.

The V gene is TRBV19, the J gene TRBJ1-5; no clear D. V was trimmed by 3 bases and J by 5 bases, leaving 8 bases between them. Per the germline V gene, CDR1 is LNHDA and CDR2 is SQIVND (reference sequence). The CDR3 is 13 amino acids. CDR3 in amino acids: CASSIKRDQPQHF. The CDR3 coding sequence is TGTGCCAGTAGTATCAAGCGGGATCAGCCCCAGCATTTT.

The V gene is TRBV7-8, the J gene TRBJ1-1; D unclear. CDR3 size: 13 residues. Germline CDR1 SGHVS, CDR2 FQNEAQ. V lost 2 bases and J lost 0, with 4 bases in between. The CDR3 loop is CASSLFLNTEAFF. In nucleotides, the CDR3 is TGTGCCAGCAGCTTATTCTTGAACACTGAAGCTTTCTTT.

The chain combines TRBV5-4 with TRBJ2-7; 9 bases fit TRBD1. This CDR3 spans 14 amino acids. V gave up 4 bases and J gave up 5 bases; unmatched junction bases: 7. Germline V CDR1 and CDR2: SGHNT, YYREEE (reference sequence). CDR3 sequence: CASSPEQGAHEQYF. CDR3 sequence (DNA): TGTGCCAGCAGCCCGGAACAGGGGGCCCACGAGCAGTACTTC.

Only a few counts were recorded for this clonotype. The rearrangement joins TRBV7-3 to TRBJ1-6; D unclear. The CDR3 totals 14 residues. The ends were cut back, 2 bases at V and 10 bases at J, with 12 bases in the middle. Germline V gives CDR1 SGHTA, CDR2 FQGTGA. DNA of the CDR3: TGTGCCAGCAGCTTAGGAGACAATCGCTCACCCCTCCACTTT. It yields the protein CASSLGDNRSPLHF.

The chain carries TRBV7-9 and TRBJ2-5; D perhaps matches TRBD2 (6 bases). There are 14 residues in the CDR3. From germline, CDR1 is SEHNR and CDR2 FQNEAQ (reference sequence). V was clipped by 4 bases and J by 2 bases, with 11 bases between them. The CDR3 DNA reads TGTGCCAGCAGCTGGCGGGACGGACAAGAGACCCAGTACTTC. Protein product: CASSWRDGQETQYF. Drawing the rest from reference TRBV7-9 and TRBJ2-5, the complete variable domain is DTGVSQNPRHKITKRGQNVTFRCDPISEHNRLYWYRQTLGQGPEFLTYFQNEAQLEKSRLLSDRFSAERPKGSFSTLEIQRTEQGDSAMYLCASSWRDGQETQYFGPGTRLLVL.

This clonotype was seen a few times. The CDR3 coding sequence is TGTGCCAGCAGCTTACAGGGATACGAGCAGTACTTC. Residues: CASSLQGYEQYF. The chain carries TRBV7-9 and TRBJ2-7, with TRBD1 as a possible D gene (5 bases). The CDR3 consists of 12 residues. V dropped 2 bases and J dropped 4 bases, with 6 bases sitting between them. Per germline, CDR1 SEHNR and CDR2 FQNEAQ (reference sequence).

The CDR3 DNA follows: TGTGCCAGCAGTGCACAGGGGGACTATGGCTACACCTTC. Translation: CASSAQGDYGYTF. J is TRBJ1-2 and V is TRBV12-3 or TRBV12-4; 8 bases map to TRBD1. V was pared by 5 bases and J by 3 bases, with 2 bases of the junction left unmatched. The CDR3 covers 13 residues.

This rearrangement joins TRBV6-1 to TRBJ1-5, with TRBD1 matching over 11 bases. With 4 bases clipped from V and 6 bases from J, the junction kept 11 bases outside the gene matches. The CDR3 totals 17 residues. CDR1 and CDR2 (germline): MNHNS, SASEGT. The CDR3 protein is CASSGLARTGGGQPQHF. The CDR3 DNA reads TGTGCCAGCAGTGGCCTTGCGAGGACAGGGGGCGGTCAGCCCCAGCATTTT.

CDR3: CASTTGTANTEAFF. The CDR3 DNA follows: TGTGCCAGCACTACCGGGACTGCGAACACTGAAGCTTTCTTT. This chain joins TRBV6-1 and TRBJ1-1; tentative D call: TRBD1 (5 bases). Between the trimmed V and J ends, which lost 7 bases and 1 base, there was a span of 13 bases. Germline lookup yields CDR1 MNHNS and CDR2 SASEGT. The CDR3 runs 14 residues.

Details on this clonotype: The junction differs from germline at one of its ends, possibly a read error. The rearrangement uses TRBV6-1 and TRBJ1-6, with unresolved D. Germline CDR1 is MNHNS and CDR2 is SASEGT. CDR3 size: 16 residues. CDR3 bases: TGTGCCAGCAGCGAAGACGGTGATCCCTATAATTCACCCCTCCACTTT. Protein sequence: CASSEDGDPYNSPLHF.

The chain carries TRBV4-1 and TRBJ2-3; perhaps TRBD2 as D (6 bases). Trimming cost V 1 base and J 5 bases, with 19 bases left between them. The CDR3 has 17 residues. Germline loops: CDR1 MGHRA, CDR2 YSYEKL. The CDR3 nucleotides are TGCGCCAGCAGCCAAGTGGCGGGGCCGTTCCGGGAAGATACGCAGTATTTT. Amino acid sequence: CASSQVAGPFREDTQYF.

The chain links TRBV11-2 to TRBJ1-1, with a tentative D call TRBD1 (5 bases). CDR1 and CDR2 (germline): SGHAT, FQNNGV. This CDR3 region has 16 residues. V was clipped by 5 bases and J by 0 bases, with 16 bases between them. CDR3 protein: CASSLGTGIMNTEAFF. As DNA, the CDR3 is TGTGCCAGCAGCCTCGGGACCGGGATCATGAACACTGAAGCTTTCTTT.

The V gene is TRBV6-2 or TRBV6-3, the J gene TRBJ1-1; 7 bases line up with TRBD1. This CDR3 is built from 15 residues. Looked up from germline, CDR1 is MNHEY and CDR2 is SVGEGT. J lost 6 bases, V lost 4 bases, and 11 bases had no gene match. The CDR3: CASSSPRTGRPEAFF. DNA for the CDR3: TGTGCCAGCAGTTCTCCACGGACAGGCAGACCTGAAGCTTTCTTT.

This chain uses TRBV2 with TRBJ2-5; 8 bases align to TRBD2. The CDR3 extends over 14 amino acids. Trimming cost V 4 bases and J 5 bases; bases outside gene matches: 6. CDR1 and CDR2 (germline): SNHLY, FYNNEI. CDR3 DNA sequence: TGTGCCAGCAGTGTGAAGCGGGGGTCGGAGACCCAGTACTTC. It translates to CASSVKRGSETQYF.

Only a few counts were recorded for this clonotype. The chain employs TRBV27 and TRBJ2-3, with D possibly called TRBD1 or TRBD2 (7 bases each). Germline lookup yields CDR1 MNHEY and CDR2 SMNVEV (reference sequence). This CDR3 region has 17 residues. V lost 7 bases to trimming and J lost 1 base, with 21 bases between them. CDR3 nucleotide sequence: TGTGCCAGCAAAAGGGGGGGTGCTGGGACAGGCACAGATACGCAGTATTTT. This encodes CASKRGGAGTGTDTQYF.

In its sample, this clonotype was seen a few times. V and J are TRBV20-1 and TRBJ1-4, with unresolved D. The CDR3 runs 14 residues. The V gene lost 2 bases and the J gene lost 7 bases, with 14 bases spanning the gap. Germline CDR1 reads DFQATT; CDR2 reads SNEGSKA (reference sequence). CDR3 nucleotide sequence: TGCAGTGCTAGATACGGACCGAACAGTGAAAAACTGTTTTTT. Translated: CSARYGPNSEKLFF.

The gene calls are TRBV6-2 or TRBV6-3 and TRBJ1-2, with TRBD1 matching 9 bases. The CDR3 is 13 residues long. Germline values: CDR1 MNHEY, CDR2 SVGEGT. V lost 6 bases to trimming and J lost 8 bases; unmatched junction nucleotides: 7. The CDR3 is CASSLDRGRGYTF. In DNA, the CDR3 is TGTGCCAGCAGCCTCGACAGGGGGAGAGGCTACACCTTC.

Sample share makes this clonotype medium-sized. The chain uses TRBV24-1 and TRBJ2-7, with D maybe TRBD2 (5 bases). V lost 2 bases and J lost 3, with 16 bases in between. The CDR3 totals 16 residues. Germline V gives CDR1 KGHDR, CDR2 SFDVKD. As DNA, the CDR3 is TGTGCCACCAGTGATTCTGAGTCCGGGGATAACTACGAGCAGTACTTC. Protein: CATSDSESGDNYEQYF.

The V and J genes are TRBV12-3 or TRBV12-4 and TRBJ1-1, with a weak D call TRBD1 (5 bases). V lost 8 bases to trimming and J lost 10 bases, with 17 bases between them. This CDR3 contains 12 residues. The CDR3 nucleotides are TGTGCCAGCCAGGAAGGGGATCTTAGAGCTTTCTTT. Encoded protein: CASQEGDLRAFF.

V gene TRBV5-6 combines with J gene TRBJ2-1, with TRBD2 matching over 7 bases. V trimming: 2 bases; J trimming: 0 bases; junction bases outside the gene matches: 8. Germline V gene data show CDR1 as SGHDT and CDR2 as YYEEEE. The CDR3 runs to 17 residues. This CDR3 reads CASSFVQSGGSYNEQFF. DNA for the CDR3: TGTGCCAGCAGCTTTGTGCAGTCGGGGGGCTCCTACAATGAGCAGTTCTTC.

This clonotype came up a few times. This chain joins TRBV7-8 and TRBJ1-1; no reliable D call. V lost 5 bases and J lost 1, with 8 bases in between. The CDR3 is 13 residues long. Germline V CDR1 and CDR2: SGHVS, FQNEAQ. The CDR3 nucleotides are TGTGCCAGCAGCACAACACCGAACACTGAAGCTTTCTTT. Amino acids: CASSTTPNTEAFF.

The V call is TRBV15, the J call TRBJ1-5, with D unresolved. The germline V gene encodes CDR1 LNHNV and CDR2 YYDKDF (reference sequence). Trimming took 0 bases from V and 5 from J, leaving 5 bases between them. The CDR3 covers 13 residues. The CDR3 reads CATSRDPDQPQHF. CDR3 in DNA: TGTGCCACCAGCAGAGATCCCGATCAGCCCCAGCATTTT.

The genes are TRBV30 and TRBJ1-2; the D is unclear. This CDR3 comprises 13 residues. From germline, CDR1 is GTSNPN and CDR2 SVGIG (reference sequence). Trimming pared 0 bases from V and 6 bases from J, leaving 11 bases between. The CDR3: CAWSVAAIDGYTF. CDR3 nucleotide sequence: TGTGCCTGGAGTGTCGCAGCCATCGATGGCTACACCTTC.

This clonotype was counted only a few times. The V gene is TRBV6-2 or TRBV6-3, the J gene TRBJ1-5; D uncertain. The V end lost 5 bases, the J end lost 9 bases, and 17 bases lay between the germline ends. The germline V gene has CDR1 MNHEY and CDR2 SVGEGT. This CDR3 is built from 14 residues. The CDR3 region is CASSHQRGSGPQHF. The DNA for the CDR3 is TGTGCCAGCAGTCACCAGAGAGGGTCCGGGCCCCAGCATTTT.